The clone carrying this TCR beta chain was found once. This sample was taken from a study of blood T cell repertoires in COVID-19. The wider study: From the United States, Italy and Spain came samples of acute and convalescent COVID-19. The cDNA or gDNA used as material had been derived from T cells, B-cell-depleted T cells, or PBMCs.

The authors' processing: By means of reference gene primer amplification, nucleated cell counts were estimated. Repertoires were generated with immunoSEQ multiplex PCR, while TCRdb's copy carries only in-frame clones and drops some. The V and J calls and clone size were taken over from that table, and D and trimming were inferred from the DNA. This table holds roughly 87,000 clones, roughly four fifths found once. Germline assignment: CDR1 KGHSH and CDR2 LQKENI. The junction had 4 bases not matched to a gene; V was cut back by 6 bases and J by 4 bases. The CDR3 runs 14 residues. The receptor's source is a woman in her 70s with acute or convalescent COVID-19. The sequenced sample was peripheral blood. The chain links TRBV18 to TRBJ2-3, with TRBD1 matching 10 bases. CDR3 DNA: TGTGCCAGCTCGGGACAGGGGATGTCAGATACGCAGTATTTT. This translates into CASSGQGMSDTQYF.